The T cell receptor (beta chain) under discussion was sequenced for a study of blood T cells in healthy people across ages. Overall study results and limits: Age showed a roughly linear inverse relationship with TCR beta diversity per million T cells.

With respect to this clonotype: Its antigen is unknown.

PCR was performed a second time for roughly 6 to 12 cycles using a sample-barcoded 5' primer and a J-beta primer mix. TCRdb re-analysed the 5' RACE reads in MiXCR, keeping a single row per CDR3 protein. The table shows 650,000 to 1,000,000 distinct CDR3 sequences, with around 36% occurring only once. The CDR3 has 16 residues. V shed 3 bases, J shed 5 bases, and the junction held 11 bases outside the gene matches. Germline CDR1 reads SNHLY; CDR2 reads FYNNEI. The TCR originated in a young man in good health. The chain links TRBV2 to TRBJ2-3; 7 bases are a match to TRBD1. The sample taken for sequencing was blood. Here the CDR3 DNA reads TGTGCCAGCAGTGACCCCCGCGACAGGGCGGAAGATACGCAGTATTTT. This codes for CASSDPRDRAEDTQYF.